This T cell receptor (beta chain) was documented in a study of cytomegalovirus exposure and HLA in healthy donors. Study-wide points: TCR beta chains numbering 164 were designated cytomegalovirus-associated.

For this clone: Its antigen is undetermined.

13 Jbeta primers and 60 Vbeta primers were used for the PCR. Sequencing used immunoSEQ multiplex PCR; TCRdb keeps in-frame clones, though not all of them. The sample includes 70,000 or so clones, about 74% of them seen just once. Sequencing was done on a sample of PBMCs. This TCR was recovered from a woman between 55 and 75 years old in good health and CMV-seropositive.

CDR3 sequence reads: CASSSAGEQFF. The CDR3, as DNA: TGTGCCAGCAGCTCAGCGGGTGAGCAGTTCTTC. The chain has TRBV2 and TRBJ2-1, with D perhaps TRBD2 (6 bases). Germline CDR1 is SNHLY and CDR2 is FYNNEI. Trimming took 6 bases from V and 9 from J, leaving 9 bases between them. There are 11 residues in the CDR3.